The entry below describes one TCR beta chain. Its target is unknown. One end of the junction is discordant with germline, which a read error may explain. This sample is drawn from a study of T-cell reconstitution after alpha-beta-depleted transplantation in children. Findings and limits, study-wide: Surviving recipient T cells and thymic progenitors accounted for the high day-60 TCRbeta diversity observed in some patients. Several hundred rapidly expanded clones from non-depleted graft cells reportedly supplied alpha-beta T cells about two months post-transplant.

Using unique molecular identifiers, the investigators prepared the TCRbeta library. TCRdb reprocessed the PCR reads with MiXCR, giving one entry per CDR3 protein. The repertoire holds about 900,000 distinct CDR3 sequences, with about 29% as singletons. This receptor was identified in a boy under two years old who had a stem cell transplant for SCID, so the T cells may come from the graft donor. The sample here was PBMCs, mostly from graft donor cells, taken 360 days after TCRalphabeta/CD19-depleted stem cell transplant.

CDR3 sequence (DNA): TGCGCCAGCAGTTTAAAACGGTTTAAATCACCCCTCCACTTT. Translation: CASSLKRFKSPLHF. This sequence joins TRBV12-3 or TRBV12-4 and TRBJ1-6; D gene unclear. The CDR3 covers 14 residues.